This paragraph covers one T cell receptor beta chain sequence. Its antigen is not identified. Patient disease was locally advanced or metastatic urothelial carcinoma. The sample is drawn from a study of PD-L1 blockade in urothelial cancer. As for the study in general: Blood drawn 3 weeks (second dose) and 6 weeks after treatment start was analyzed.

Each PCR had synthetic TCR analog templates added to it as a spike-in. Measured with immunoSEQ multiplex PCR; TCRdb has only the in-frame clones, and not every one. The sample shows about 84,000 clones, 90% of them seen only once. Germline lookup yields CDR1 LGHNA and CDR2 YSLEER. This CDR3 has 16 residues. Trimming cost V 0 bases and J 7 bases, with 19 bases left between them. Whole-study results and caveats: Blood TCR clonality below the median before treatment was a predictor of better survival.

This rearrangement joins TRBV4-3 to TRBJ2-7; D is possibly TRBD2 (5 bases). The sample in question was PBMCs, obtained around atezolizumab (anti-PD-L1) treatment. This TCR derives from a man in his sixties with urothelial cancer. CDR3: CASSQDQAGLSREQYF. In DNA form, the CDR3 reads TGCGCCAGCAGCCAAGACCAGGCGGGCCTCAGTAGGGAGCAGTACTTC.